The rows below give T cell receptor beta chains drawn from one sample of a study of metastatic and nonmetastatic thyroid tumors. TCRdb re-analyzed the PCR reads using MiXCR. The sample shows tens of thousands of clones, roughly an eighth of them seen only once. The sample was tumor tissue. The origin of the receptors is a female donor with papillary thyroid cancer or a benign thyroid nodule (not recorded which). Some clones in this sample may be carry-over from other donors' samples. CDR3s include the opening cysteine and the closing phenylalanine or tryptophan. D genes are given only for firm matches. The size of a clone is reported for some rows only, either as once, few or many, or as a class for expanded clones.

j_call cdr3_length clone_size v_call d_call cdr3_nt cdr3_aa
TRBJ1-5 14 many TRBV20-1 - TGCAGTGCTAGGGTGGCAGCGGGCAATCAGCCCCAGCATTTT CSARVAAGNQPQHF
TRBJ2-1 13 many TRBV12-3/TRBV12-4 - TGTGCCAGCCTTAACAGGGAAAGGGGTGAGCAGTTCTTC CASLNRERGEQFF
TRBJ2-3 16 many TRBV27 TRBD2 TGTGCCAGCAGTCCATACTGGGGGGGGGTCACAGATACGCAGTATTTT CASSPYWGGVTDTQYF
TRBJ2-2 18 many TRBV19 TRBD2 TGTGCCAGTAGTATCGGGACTAGCGGGAGGGTTGCCACCGGGGAGCTGTTTTTT CASSIGTSGRVATGELFF
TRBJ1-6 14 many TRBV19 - TGTGCCAGTAGTATGACAGGTGGGGATTCACCCCTCCACTTT CASSMTGGDSPLHF
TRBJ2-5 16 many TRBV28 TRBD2 TGTGCCAGCTCTGGACTAGCGGGAGTCTCGTATGAGACCCAGTACTTC CASSGLAGVSYETQYF
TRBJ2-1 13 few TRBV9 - TGTGCCAGCAGCGTAGGGGCAGAAGTTGAGCAGTTCTTC CASSVGAEVEQFF
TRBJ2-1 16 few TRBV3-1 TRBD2 TGTGCCAGCAGCCAAGATCGAACTAGCGGATACAATGAGCAGTTCTTC CASSQDRTSGYNEQFF
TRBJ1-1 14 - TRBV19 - TGTGCCAGTAGTTTACGGGGAGCTAACACTGAAGCTTTCTTT CASSLRGANTEAFF
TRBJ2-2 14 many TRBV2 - TGTGCCAGCAGTGACTGGGGTAGGACCGGGGAGCTGTTTTTT CASSDWGRTGELFF
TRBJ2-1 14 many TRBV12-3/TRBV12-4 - TGTGCCAGCAAGGGCGGTCCCATCCCCAATGAGCAGTTCTTC CASKGGPIPNEQFF
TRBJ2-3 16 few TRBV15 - TGTGCCACCAGTACTTTCGTGACCCTAATCACAGATACGCAGTATTTT CATSTFVTLITDTQYF
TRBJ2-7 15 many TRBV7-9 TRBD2 TGTGCCAGCAGCCATCGGACTAGCGGGAGCAACGAGCAGTACTTC CASSHRTSGSNEQYF
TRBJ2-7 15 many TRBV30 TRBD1 TGTGCCTGGAGTGGAAGGGGACAGGGATCCTACGAGCAGTACTTC CAWSGRGQGSYEQYF
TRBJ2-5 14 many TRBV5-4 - TGTGCCAGCAGCTTAAGCGTAGGGCAAGAGACCCAGTACTTC CASSLSVGQETQYF
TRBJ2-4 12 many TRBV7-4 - TGTGCCAGCAGCTTAGGGCGGACCATTCAGTACTTC CASSLGRTIQYF
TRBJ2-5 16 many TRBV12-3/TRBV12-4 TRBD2 TGTGCCAGCAGCCTGGGACTAGCGGACTTCCAAGAGACCCAGTACTTC CASSLGLADFQETQYF
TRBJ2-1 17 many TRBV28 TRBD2 TGTGCCAGCAGTTTAGCGGGAGGGCCGTGGTCCTACAATGAGCAGTTCTTC CASSLAGGPWSYNEQFF
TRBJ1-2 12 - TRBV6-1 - TGTGCCAGCAAGGACAGCTCATCTGGCTACACCTTC CASKDSSSGYTF
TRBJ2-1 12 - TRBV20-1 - TGCAGTGCTATACTAGCTGGCAATGAGCAGTTCTTC CSAILAGNEQFF
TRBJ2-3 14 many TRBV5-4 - TGTGCCAGCAGCGGCCGAGTAGCGACAGATACGCAGTATTTT CASSGRVATDTQYF
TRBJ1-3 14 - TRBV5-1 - TGCGCCAGCAGCTTGGAGGGGACCGGAAACACCATATATTTT CASSLEGTGNTIYF
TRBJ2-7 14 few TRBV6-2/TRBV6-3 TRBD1 TGTGCCAGCACGTTGGACAGGGGATCATACGAGCAGTACTTC CASTLDRGSYEQYF
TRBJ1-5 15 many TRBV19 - TGTGCCAGTAGTATATACGGAGTTGGCAATCAGCCCCAGCATTTT CASSIYGVGNQPQHF
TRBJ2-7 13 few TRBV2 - TGTGCCATCGTGGCACCTGACGGCTACGAGCAGTACTTC CAIVAPDGYEQYF
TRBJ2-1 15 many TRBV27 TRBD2 TGTGCCAGCAGCGACATAGCGGGAGATGTCAATGAGCAGTTCTTC CASSDIAGDVNEQFF
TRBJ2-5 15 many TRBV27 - TGTGCCAGCTCACTGGGAGGGCCAGGGGGGGAGACCCAGTACTTC CASSLGGPGGETQYF
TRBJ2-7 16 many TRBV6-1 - TGTACCAGCAGTCCAAGTTCGGGGTTGAGTTCCTACGAGCAGTACTTC CTSSPSSGLSSYEQYF
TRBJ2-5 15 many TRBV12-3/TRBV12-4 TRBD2 TGTGCCAGCAGTCCTGTGGTAGCGGGAGGCGGAACCCAGTACTTC CASSPVVAGGGTQYF
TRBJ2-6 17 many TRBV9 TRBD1 TGTGCCAGCAGCCCCCGGGACAGAGACTCTGGGGCCAACGTCCTGACTTTC CASSPRDRDSGANVLTF
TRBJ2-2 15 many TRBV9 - TGTGCCAGCAGCGTAGGCAGGGTCCCGGCCGGGGAGCTGTTTTTT CASSVGRVPAGELFF
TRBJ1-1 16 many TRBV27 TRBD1 TGTGCCAGCAGTTTCCAAAAAAGACAGGGATTCACTGAAGCTTTCTTT CASSFQKRQGFTEAFF
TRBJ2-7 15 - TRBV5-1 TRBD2 TGCGCCAGCAGCTTGGGGTCTAGCGGGAGAGACGAGCAGTACTTC CASSLGSSGRDEQYF
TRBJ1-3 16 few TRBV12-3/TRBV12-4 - TGTGCCAGCAGCTACTCGGCAGGCCCCCGAAGTGACACCATATATTTT CASSYSAGPRSDTIYF
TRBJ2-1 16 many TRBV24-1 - TGTGCCACCAGTGATTTGCAATTTGCAGGGAACAATGAGCAGTTCTTC CATSDLQFAGNNEQFF
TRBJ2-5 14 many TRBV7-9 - TGTGCCAGCAGCTTTAGGTCAGTGAAAGAGACCCAGTACTTC CASSFRSVKETQYF
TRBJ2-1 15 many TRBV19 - TGTGCCAGTAGTGGTCCCCTAGTGGGATACAATGAGCAGTTCTTC CASSGPLVGYNEQFF
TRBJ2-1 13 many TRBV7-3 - TGTGCCAGCAGCATTACGGATTACAATGAGCAGTTCTTC CASSITDYNEQFF
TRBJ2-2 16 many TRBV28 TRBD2 TGTGCCAGCAGTGTAGCGGGAGCCGCGAACACCGGGGAGCTGTTTTTT CASSVAGAANTGELFF
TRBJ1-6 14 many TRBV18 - TGTGCCAGCTCACCATTACAGAGGGATTCACCCCTCCACTTT CASSPLQRDSPLHF
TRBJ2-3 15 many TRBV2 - TGTGCCAGCAGTGGAACTCAAACTAACACAGATACGCAGTATTTT CASSGTQTNTDTQYF
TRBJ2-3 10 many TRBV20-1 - TGCAGTGCAAGGACAGATACGCAGTATTTT CSARTDTQYF
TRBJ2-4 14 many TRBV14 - TGTGCCAGCAGCGACGGGGAAGGCAAAAACATTCAGTACTTC CASSDGEGKNIQYF
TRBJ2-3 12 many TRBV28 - TGTGCCAGCAGTATCCCTCATGGTACGCAGTATTTT CASSIPHGTQYF
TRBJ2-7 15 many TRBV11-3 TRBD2 TGTGCCAGCAGCCGGACTAGCGGGAGTTCTTACGAGCAGTACTTC CASSRTSGSSYEQYF
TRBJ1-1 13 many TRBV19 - TGTGCCAGTAGTATAATGGGGAACGTTGAAGCTTTCTTT CASSIMGNVEAFF
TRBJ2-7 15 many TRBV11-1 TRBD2 TGTGCCAGCAGCCTCCGACTAGCGGGAATGAGCGAGCAGTACTTC CASSLRLAGMSEQYF
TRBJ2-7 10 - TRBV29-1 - TGCAGCGTGGGAGAAGGTGAGCAGTACTTC CSVGEGEQYF
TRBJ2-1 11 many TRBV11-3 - TGTGCCAGCAGCTTACGGGTTGAGCAGTTCTTC CASSLRVEQFF
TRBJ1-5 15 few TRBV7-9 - TGTGCCAGCAGCTCTTGGGGGGTGGGCATGGGGCCCCAGCATTTT CASSSWGVGMGPQHF
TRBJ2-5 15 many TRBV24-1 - TGTGCCACCAGTGACTCAACGGTTCTACAAGAGACCCAGTACTTC CATSDSTVLQETQYF
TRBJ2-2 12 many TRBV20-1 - TGCAGTACAAGGGGGAACACCGGGGAGCTGTTTTTT CSTRGNTGELFF
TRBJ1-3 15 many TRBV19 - TGTGCCAGTAGTATGGTGCTGCACTCTGGAAACACCATATATTTT CASSMVLHSGNTIYF
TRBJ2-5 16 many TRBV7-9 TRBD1 TGTGCCAGCAGCCTAGGAGTTACAGGGGGCAAAGAGACCCAGTACTTC CASSLGVTGGKETQYF
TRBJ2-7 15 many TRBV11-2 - TGTGCCAGCAGCTTAGATCGTGGGTGGAAGTACGAGCAGTACTTC CASSLDRGWKYEQYF
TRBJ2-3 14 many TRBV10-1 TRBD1 TGCGCCAGCAGCCGGGACAGGGTATTTGATACGCAGTATTTT CASSRDRVFDTQYF
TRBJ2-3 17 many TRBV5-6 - TGTGCCAGCAGCTTGTTTGGGGAAGTACCTAGCACAGATACGCAGTATTTT CASSLFGEVPSTDTQYF
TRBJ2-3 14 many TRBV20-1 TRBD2 TGCAGTGCTAGGGGGGGAGGGCCGAGAGATACGCAGTATTTT CSARGGGPRDTQYF
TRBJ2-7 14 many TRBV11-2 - TGTGCCAGCAGCTTAGATAGGGACGTGGACGAGCAGTACTTC CASSLDRDVDEQYF
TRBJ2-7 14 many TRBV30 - TGTGCCTGGAGTCCGGCTGGGAGGCCCTACGAGCAGTACTTC CAWSPAGRPYEQYF